The 3 T cell receptor beta chains listed next were all sequenced from one sample in a study of early T cells in non-severe SARS-CoV-2 infection. TCRdb analysed the 5' RACE reads with MiXCR anew, one entry per CDR3 protein. The table lists about 55,000 distinct CDR3 sequences, about 15% of them singletons, with roughly 10% in the top ten. The material sequenced was whole blood, taken at baseline. These receptors were obtained from an adult who was a healthcare worker with PCR-confirmed SARS-CoV-2 infection or an uninfected control (not recorded which).

This clonotype was seen many times. The chain recombines TRBV11-2 with TRBJ2-7, with TRBD1 matching 7 bases. The V gene's germline CDR1 is SGHAT and CDR2 FQNNGV. J gave up 1 base and V 9 bases, and 12 bases lay outside the gene matches. The CDR3 covers 15 residues. The CDR3 is CASHHRTGGSYEQYF. The CDR3 DNA is TGTGCCAGTCACCATCGGACAGGCGGATCCTACGAGCAGTACTTC.

This clonotype was detected only a few times. This chain joins TRBV6-5 and TRBJ2-3; TRBD1 matches at 10 bases. The CDR3 loop spans 16 amino acids. Trimming at V came to 6 bases and at J to 2 bases, leaving 8 bases not matched to a gene. Germline values: CDR1 MNHEY, CDR2 SVGAGI. The CDR3 loop reads CASRMMTGGFTDTQYF. In nucleotides, the CDR3 is TGTGCCAGCAGGATGATGACAGGGGGCTTCACAGATACGCAGTATTTT.

This clonotype was counted between two and nine times. The chain joins TRBV14 to TRBJ2-1, with D perhaps matching TRBD1 (5 bases). V lost 1 base and J 9 bases, leaving 16 bases between the germline ends. This CDR3 is built from 15 residues. Germline CDR1 and CDR2: SGHDN and FVKESK. CDR3 amino acids: CASSQVGRAQGEQFF. CDR3 in DNA: TGTGCCAGCAGCCAAGTGGGCAGGGCCCAGGGTGAGCAGTTCTTC.